Listed below are T cell receptor beta chains from one sample, sequenced in a study of cytomegalovirus exposure and HLA in healthy donors. Data came from immunoSEQ multiplex PCR; TCRdb stores just in-frame clones and leaves some out. Its clone listing holds more than 60,000 clones. Source material: PBMCs. The source is a boy younger than 18 in good health and CMV-seronegative. The CDR3 runs from the conserved cysteine through the conserved F or W. D genes are given only for firm matches.

d_gene | j_gene | v_gene | CDR3aa
. | TRBJ2-1 | TRBV7-2 | CASSLAQTSYNEQFF
. | TRBJ2-5 | TRBV6-6 | CASSPLGRETQYF
. | TRBJ1-1 | TRBV18 | CASSPGRGLDTEAFF
. | TRBJ1-6 | TRBV7-9 | CASSLEQQGSPLHF
. | TRBJ2-3 | TRBV9 | CASSVEKLAPSTDTQYF
. | TRBJ1-5 | TRBV5-8 | CASSLGTRIQPQHF
. | TRBJ1-6 | TRBV30 | CAWERAGALHF
TRBD1 | TRBJ2-7 | TRBV30 | CAWSLGQGGEQYF
. | . | TRBV5-6 | CASSFSPAPSYEQYF
TRBD2 | TRBJ2-3 | TRBV27 | CASSLKASGQDTQYF
TRBD2 | TRBJ2-7 | TRBV7-3 | CASSLGSQAGGYEQYF
TRBD1 | TRBJ1-4 | TRBV19 | CASSRETGGPNEKLFF
. | TRBJ2-2 | TRBV5-1 | CASSLATRHTGELFF
. | TRBJ2-7 | TRBV30 | CAWGDEGLSLGEQYF
. | TRBJ2-5 | TRBV20-1 | CSALMETQYF
TRBD1 | TRBJ2-7 | TRBV11-2 | CASTPRRDREGEQYF
. | TRBJ2-2 | TRBV10-3 | CAISRDVTGELFF
. | TRBJ2-7 | TRBV20-1 | CSPVREHEQYF
. | TRBJ1-1 | TRBV19 | CASSSGGGNTEAFF
TRBD2 | TRBJ2-5 | TRBV4-1 | CASSQVIGTTQETQYF
TRBD2 | TRBJ2-7 | TRBV5-6 | CASSTPGTSGHLSYEQYF
. | TRBJ2-7 | TRBV30 | CAWSVGEQYF
TRBD1 | TRBJ1-2 | TRBV10-2 | CASQTGSGYTF
TRBD2 | TRBJ2-5 | TRBV4-2 | CASSQVKTSGGAEETQYF
TRBD1 | TRBJ1-2 | TRBV6-5 | CASSYSPGGYYGYTF
TRBD1 | TRBJ2-5 | TRBV7-9 | CASSFGTVQETQYF
TRBD1 | TRBJ1-6 | TRBV7-6 | CASSPRDSDSPLHF
. | TRBJ1-1 | TRBV19 | CASSIGFGGLAEAFF
TRBD2 | TRBJ2-1 | TRBV7-2 | CASSAGLGVEQFF
. | TRBJ2-6 | TRBV9 | CASSTSGANVLTF
TRBD1 | TRBJ1-5 | TRBV6-5 | CASSSGTGVEKPQHF
TRBD2 | TRBJ2-7 | TRBV13 | CASSSREGASYEQYF
. | TRBJ1-6 | TRBV7-6 | CASSLAGGRNNSPLHF
TRBD2 | TRBJ2-3 | TRBV2 | CASSEEALAADTQYF
. | TRBJ1-1 | TRBV25-1 | CASSEISIGMNTEAFF
. | TRBJ2-3 | TRBV4-2 | CASSQEGRDTDTQYF
. | TRBJ1-4 | TRBV6-5 | CASSPGSNEKLFF
. | TRBJ1-1 | TRBV6-5 | CASTHRGAIEAEAFF
TRBD2 | TRBJ2-1 | TRBV11-3 | CASSLLGGSAGQEQFF
. | TRBJ2-7 | TRBV2 | CASKGVAYEQYF
. | TRBJ1-1 | TRBV9 | CASSVGTRGLITTEAFF
. | TRBJ2-7 | TRBV7-9 | CASSLGRTYTYEQYF
. | TRBJ2-7 | TRBV27 | CASSLGARRDEQYF
. | TRBJ2-1 | TRBV11-2 | CASSLNGYNEQFF
TRBD1 | TRBJ2-7 | TRBV27 | CASSGNRGSYEQYF
TRBD2 | TRBJ2-4 | TRBV7-2 | CASSLVPGASGGNIQYF
. | TRBJ2-2 | TRBV27 | CASSLTGSVTGELFF
. | TRBJ2-3 | TRBV6-6 | CASRSRGEGRDTQYF
. | TRBJ2-7 | TRBV5-1 | CASSSLYEQYF
. | TRBJ2-5 | TRBV5-1 | CASSLSLGGQETQYF